This T cell receptor (beta chain) stems from a study of blood T cell repertoires in COVID-19. CDR1 and CDR2 (germline): SGHTA, FQGNSA. After removal of 7 bases from V and 0 bases from J, the junction contained 7 bases not matched to a gene. This CDR3 has 18 residues. The method was immunoSEQ multiplex PCR; TCRdb's version includes in-frame clones alone and lacks a portion of them. The table has tens of thousands of clones, roughly 87% seen once. The clonotype originates from a woman in her fifties or sixties with COVID-19, enrolled during active disease. The rearrangement joins TRBV7-2 to TRBJ2-1, with 15 bases lining up with TRBD2. Input material: peripheral blood. Here the CDR3 reads CASTVGLAGGPSYNEQFF. CDR3 nucleotides: TGTGCCAGCACCGTCGGACTAGCGGGAGGGCCCTCCTACAATGAGCAGTTCTTC. The full variable domain, its missing parts supplied by reference TRBV7-2 and TRBJ2-1, is GAGVSQSPSNKVTEKGKDVELRCDPISGHTALYWYRQSLGQGLEFLIYFQGNSAPDKSGLPSDRFSAERTGGSVSTLTIQRTQQEDSAVYLCASTVGLAGGPSYNEQFFGPGTRLTVL.